Sequencing of this T cell receptor (beta chain) was carried out in a study of T cells in Graves' hyperthyroidism and ophthalmopathy. On the study more broadly: Blood from the periphery was taken at initial diagnosis, before any treatment.

From RNA transcripts, TCR beta CDR3 regions were amplified. The HTBI primer set served for first-round RT-PCR of the TCR CDR3. MiXCR, applied by TCRdb to the multiplex PCR reads, yields one record per CDR3 protein. The profile shows a few hundred thousand distinct CDR3 sequences, 14% of them singletons. This clonotype was seen only a few times. The CDR3 length is 15 residues. Trimming took off 2 bases at V and 6 bases at J, with 14 bases between the two ends. The V gene's germline CDR1 is MNHEY and CDR2 SVGAGI. Material for sequencing was blood. The V gene is TRBV6-5, the J gene TRBJ1-5, with D possibly matching TRBD1 (5 bases). The origin of this receptor is a woman aged 25-40 years with Graves' hyperthyroidism that later progressed to Graves' ophthalmopathy. The CDR3 loop is CASSYAGGQVQPQHF. The CDR3 DNA is TGTGCCAGCAGTTACGCTGGGGGTCAGGTTCAGCCCCAGCATTTT.